The T cell receptor (beta chain) described here comes from a study of blood T cells in healthy people across ages. On this clonotype: The antigen is unknown.

Primers used in a second PCR of roughly 6 to 12 cycles were a sample-barcoded 5' primer and a J-beta primer mix. Using its own MiXCR run on the 5' RACE reads, TCRdb lists one record per CDR3 protein. This sample yields around 800,000 distinct CDR3 sequences, of which around 62% are seen a single time; around 30% belongs to the top ten. Germline V lookup: CDR1 MGHDK, CDR2 SYGVNS. V was clipped by 7 bases and J by 4 bases; unmatched bases: 9. The CDR3 extends over 15 amino acids. The authors extracted at least 6 micrograms of total RNA per sample. General study results and limits: The unknown donor CMV status may have confounded expanded clonotype changes. Versus aged donors, long-lived donors had higher diversity and more naive CD4+ cells.

The sequenced sample was blood. This TCR was sampled from a man between 25 and 39 years old in good health. This chain uses TRBV25-1 with TRBJ2-1; 8 bases agree with TRBD1. DNA of the CDR3: TGTGCCAGCAACAAAAGAGGACAGGGATACAATGAGCAGTTCTTC. Translated, it gives CASNKRGQGYNEQFF.